The 9 T cell receptor beta chains given below trace back to one sample, sequenced in a study of human T cells and chemical hapten exposure. TCRdb analysed the RACE reads with MiXCR anew, one entry per CDR3 protein. The table includes around 100,000 distinct CDR3 sequences, approximately 9.9% detected once. Time point described: patch test 1, 2 weeks after DPC sensitization. Treatment denoted: therapeutic diphenylcyclopropenone sensitization with weekly scalp DPC. The sequenced sample was whole blood, obtained in connection with sensitization to the hapten diphenylcyclopropenone (DPC). These receptors were taken from a woman in her thirties or forties with alopecia areata. Some clones in this sample may be carry-over from other donors' samples.

This clonotype was counted many times. This chain connects TRBV6-6 to TRBJ1-5; D ambiguous. V lost 2 bases, J lost 5 bases, and 10 bases lay in between. The CDR3 sequence is 14 residues long. Germline V CDR1 and CDR2: MNHNY, SVGAGI (reference sequence). The CDR3 DNA reads as TGTGCCAGCAGTTACGGACTATCGGATCAGCCCCAGCATTTT. Translating gives CASSYGLSDQPQHF.

The sample holds a few counts of this clonotype. The chain joins TRBV6-2 or TRBV6-3 to TRBJ2-7; D not resolved. This CDR3 region has 17 residues. The V end was cut by 1 base, the J end by 3 bases, with 19 bases between. CDR1 and CDR2 from the germline V gene are MNHEY and SVGEGT. CDR3 residues: CASSYFSVSAIHYEQYF. The DNA for the CDR3 is TGTGCCAGCAGTTACTTTTCGGTCTCGGCAATTCACTACGAGCAGTACTTC.

This clonotype was seen only a few times. The V and J genes are TRBV19 and TRBJ2-2, with a weak D call TRBD2 (6 bases). The germline gives CDR1 LNHDA, CDR2 SQIVND (reference sequence). V was shortened by 4 bases and J by 7 bases, with 13 bases between the two germline ends. The length of the CDR3 is 14 residues. The CDR3 bases are TGTGCCAGTAGTAGAGAACTAGCCCACGGGGAGCTGTTTTTT. Protein: CASSRELAHGELFF.

This sequence joins TRBV18 and TRBJ1-1, with TRBD1 identical over 7 bases. This CDR3 has 14 residues. From germline, CDR1 is KGHSH and CDR2 LQKENI. V lost 4 bases to trimming and J lost 0 bases; unmatched junction nucleotides: 2. CDR3 residues: CASSQGQMNTEAFF. DNA for the CDR3: TGTGCCAGCTCACAGGGACAGATGAACACTGAAGCTTTCTTT.

This chain connects TRBV7-9 to TRBJ2-2; a possible D gene is TRBD1 (6 bases). CDR1 is SEHNR and CDR2 is FQNEAQ in the germline V gene (reference sequence). The V and J ends lost 7 bases and 7 bases respectively, with 16 bases between them. The CDR3 is made up of 14 amino acids. The CDR3 DNA is TGTGCCAGCAACGAAGTACAGGGCGGCGGGGAGCTGTTTTTT. Protein sequence: CASNEVQGGGELFF. The whole variable domain, filled in from reference TRBV7-9 and TRBJ2-2, reads DTGVSQNPRHKITKRGQNVTFRCDPISEHNRLYWYRQTLGQGPEFLTYFQNEAQLEKSRLLSDRFSAERPKGSFSTLEIQRTEQGDSAMYLCASNEVQGGGELFFGEGSRLTVL.

The sample holds many counts of this clonotype. The chain is built from TRBV20-1 and TRBJ2-1; 10 bases are a match to TRBD2. V trimming: 6 bases; J trimming: 4 bases; junction bases outside the gene matches: 12. The CDR3 totals 16 residues. Germline CDR1 is DFQATT and CDR2 is SNEGSKA (reference sequence). The CDR3 sequence: CSAGSLAGGLYNEQFF. The CDR3 DNA reads TGCAGTGCCGGATCCTTAGCGGGGGGCCTTTACAATGAGCAGTTCTTC.

There are many counts of this clonotype. The chain couples TRBV14 to TRBJ2-5; TRBD2 might be the D (5 bases). Germline CDR1 is SGHDN and CDR2 is FVKESK. Trimming stripped 3 bases from V and 3 bases from J, with 11 bases between. CDR3 size: 14 residues. The CDR3: CASSQAGIEETQYF. Here the CDR3 DNA reads TGTGCCAGCAGCCAGGCCGGGATCGAAGAGACCCAGTACTTC. The full variable domain, with the rest looked up from reference TRBV14 and TRBJ2-5, is EAGVTQFPSHSVIEKGQTVTLRCDPISGHDNLYWYRRVMGKEIKFLLHFVKESKQDESGMPNNRFLAERTGGTYSTLKVQPAELEDSGVYFCASSQAGIEETQYFGPGTRLLVL.

This clonotype was counted only a few times. This rearrangement joins TRBV28 to TRBJ1-1; no reliable D call. Trimming removed 7 bases at V and 0 bases at J, with 12 bases between. This CDR3 comprises 14 residues. CDR1 and CDR2 (germline): MDHEN, SYDVKM. The CDR3 loop reads CASNLEQLNTEAFF. CDR3 in DNA: TGTGCCAGCAACCTGGAGCAATTGAACACTGAAGCTTTCTTT.

The gene calls are TRBV7-2 and TRBJ2-5; either TRBD1 or TRBD2 may fit D (7 bases each). Germline V gene sequence: CDR1 SGHTA, CDR2 FQGNSA. The CDR3 has 14 amino acids. Trimming left V 5 bases short and J 5 bases short, with 15 bases between. The CDR3 spells CASSPRQGGETQYF. CDR3 DNA sequence: TGTGCCAGCAGCCCAAGACAGGGAGGGGAGACCCAGTACTTC.